The T cell receptor (beta chain) under discussion was sequenced for a study of cytomegalovirus exposure and HLA in healthy donors. On the study more broadly: Genetic ancestry analysis placed over 65% of the 300 to 500 donors that were genotyped in the Caucasian-associated cluster.

This clone was seen a handful of times. Antigen unknown. Primers: 60 Vbeta forward and 13 Jbeta reverse. TCRdb's table, derived via immunoSEQ multiplex PCR, lists solely in-frame clones and lacks some. The sample contains roughly 150,000 clones, over 60% of which appear only once. Study-wide points: What was likely a sequencing artifact was a cluster of highly shared sequence variants. An apparent linkage of common viral pathogens to several of the most significant clusters emerged in a later analysis. At a 0.05 false discovery rate, a later analysis found approximately 15,000 TCR beta sequences to be associated with HLA alleles.

Germline loops: CDR1 MNHNS, CDR2 SASEGT. With 4 bases removed from V and 8 bases from J, the gap between germline ends came to 14 bases. The CDR3 length is 14 residues. The chain couples TRBV6-1 to TRBJ2-2; D is perhaps TRBD2 (6 bases). The TCR originated in a male donor in good health and CMV-seronegative. The sample comprised PBMCs. The CDR3 region is CASSAWEVVGELFF. CDR3 coding DNA: TGTGCCAGCAGTGCGTGGGAGGTTGTAGGGGAGCTGTTTTTT.